The rows below give T cell receptor beta chains drawn from one sample of a study of T cell changes during pregnancy in multiple sclerosis. Data came from immunoSEQ multiplex PCR; TCRdb stores just in-frame clones and leaves some out. Here the sample spans approximately 100,000 clones, about 92% being singletons. The sample consisted of peripheral blood, taken in the second trimester of pregnancy. The receptors shown here come from a female donor with multiple sclerosis, enrolled in a pregnancy study. Both conserved end residues are part of each CDR3. The D gene is left open where the match is weak. For some rows the clone size is stated as once, few or many, or as a class when expanded; others skip it.

CASSPDRGRGRTEAFF	TGTGCCAGCAGCCCGGACAGGGGGCGGGGGCGCACTGAAGCTTTCTTT	TRBD1	.	TRBV2	TRBJ1-1	16
CASSYDRPTGEQYF	TGTGCCAGCAGTTACGATCGGCCAACAGGGGAGCAGTACTTC	.	.	TRBV6-5	TRBJ2-7	14
CASSSGGEDTQYF	TGTGCCAGCAGTTCAGGGGGCGAAGATACGCAGTATTTT	TRBD1	.	TRBV6-5	TRBJ2-3	13
CASSPRGGGASEQFF	TGTGCCAGTAGTCCTCGCGGCGGGGGGGCCTCTGAGCAGTTCTTC	TRBD2	.	TRBV19	TRBJ2-1	15
CASRASGTYEQYF	TGTGCCAGCCGGGCTAGCGGGACCTACGAGCAGTACTTC	TRBD2	.	TRBV6-1	TRBJ2-7	13
CASSDSLRETQYF	TGTGCCAGCAGTGACTCCCTACGGGAGACCCAGTACTTC	.	.	TRBV6-1	TRBJ2-5	13
CASSLPPYRDRGNYEQYF	TGTGCCAGCAGCTTACCCCCCTACCGGGACAGGGGAAACTACGAGCAGTACTTC	TRBD1	.	TRBV13	TRBJ2-7	18
CASGASGSGGIQYF	TGTGCCAGTGGGGCTAGCGGGAGTGGAGGCATTCAGTACTTC	TRBD2	few	TRBV19	TRBJ2-4	14
CATRNTQDYGYTF	TGCGCCACCCGAAATACTCAAGACTATGGCTACACCTTC	.	.	TRBV5-1	TRBJ1-2	13
CASSENPLDEQFF	TGTGCCAGCAGTGAAAACCCCCTAGATGAGCAGTTCTTC	.	.	TRBV6-1	TRBJ2-1	13
CASSSTSGRIEQYF	TGTGCCAGCAGTTCGACTAGCGGGAGGATCGAGCAGTACTTC	TRBD2	.	TRBV28	TRBJ2-7	14
CASSTGGRAYEQYF	TGTGCCAGCAGTACAGGGGGAAGGGCCTACGAGCAGTACTTC	TRBD1	.	TRBV27	TRBJ2-7	14
CASSLYRDILYEQYF	TGTGCCAGCAGCTTGTACCGGGACATCCTCTACGAGCAGTACTTC	.	.	TRBV5-6	TRBJ2-7	15
CASSPRDTSSYNEQFF	TGTGCCAGCTCACCCCGGGACACCAGCTCCTACAATGAGCAGTTCTTC	.	.	TRBV18	TRBJ2-1	16
CASSFGKSTVYGYTF	TGTGCCAGCAGCTTCGGAAAATCCACAGTGTATGGCTACACCTTC	.	.	TRBV7-8	TRBJ1-2	15
CAGSYGQTEAFF	TGTGCCGGCAGTTACGGACAGACTGAAGCTTTCTTT	.	.	TRBV6-5	TRBJ1-1	12
CASSLDIAGELFF	TGTGCCAGCAGCTTGGACATCGCCGGGGAGCTGTTTTTT	.	.	TRBV5-4	TRBJ2-2	13
CASSAGTGVYEQYF	TGTGCCAGCTCCGCCGGGACAGGGGTATACGAGCAGTACTTC	TRBD1	.	TRBV18	TRBJ2-7	14
CASSETGRSNEKLFF	TGTGCCAGCAGTGAAACAGGGAGATCTAATGAAAAACTGTTTTTT	.	.	TRBV6-1	TRBJ1-4	15
CASSSQENTEAFF	TGTGCCAGCAGCTCACAGGAGAACACTGAAGCTTTCTTT	.	.	TRBV7-6	TRBJ1-1	13
CASSPGTYYEQYF	TGTGCCAGCAGCCCCGGGACATACTACGAGCAGTACTTC	.	.	TRBV6-5	TRBJ2-7	13
CASSRDSSSGANVLTF	TGTGCCAGTAGCAGGGACAGCTCGTCTGGGGCCAACGTCCTGACTTTC	TRBD1	.	TRBV19	TRBJ2-6	16
CASRTGGDSPLHF	TGCGCCAGCAGGACAGGGGGTGATTCACCCCTCCACTTT	TRBD1	.	TRBV5-1	TRBJ1-6	13
CASSLPGTGPNGANVLTF	TGTGCCAGCAGCCTGCCAGGGACAGGGCCTAATGGGGCCAACGTCCTGACTTTC	TRBD1	.	TRBV5-4	TRBJ2-6	18
CASSPGGRGGVTDTQYF	TGTGCCAGCAGTCCAGGGGGCCGGGGAGGGGTCACAGATACGCAGTATTTT	.	.	TRBV7-3	TRBJ2-3	17
CAWTHAYSNQPQHF	TGTGCCTGGACACACGCTTATAGCAATCAGCCCCAGCATTTT	.	.	TRBV30	TRBJ1-5	14
CASSIPTGMSGGYTF	TGTGCCAGTAGTATCCCAACAGGGATGAGCGGTGGCTACACCTTC	.	.	TRBV19	TRBJ1-2	15
CASSLAGGASGELFF	TGTGCCAGCAGCTTGGCGGGGGGCGCCTCCGGGGAGCTGTTTTTT	.	.	TRBV5-6	TRBJ2-2	15
CASSIQGTQYF	TGTGCCAGCAGTATACAGGGGACGCAGTACTTC	TRBD1	.	TRBV2	TRBJ2-7	11
CASSLTDEVEAFF	TGTGCCAGCAGCTTAACTGACGAGGTAGAAGCTTTCTTT	.	.	TRBV7-3	TRBJ1-1	13
CASSLAPPYGYTF	TGCGCCAGCAGCTTGGCTCCTCCTTATGGCTACACCTTC	.	.	TRBV5-1	TRBJ1-2	13
CASSSFLTGAHEAFF	TGTGCCAGCAGCTCCTTCCTGACAGGCGCTCATGAAGCTTTCTTT	.	.	TRBV13	TRBJ1-1	15
CSVAGTDNQPQHF	TGCAGCGTTGCAGGGACAGATAATCAGCCCCAGCATTTT	TRBD1	.	TRBV29-1	TRBJ1-5	13
CASSQGIAYSYEQYF	TGCGCCAGCAGCCAAGGAATCGCGTACTCCTACGAGCAGTACTTC	.	.	TRBV4-1	TRBJ2-7	15
CASSFRGDGYEAFF	TGTGCCAGCAGCTTCCGGGGGGACGGCTATGAAGCTTTCTTT	.	.	TRBV11-2	TRBJ1-1	14
CAWSGTSGVGETQYF	TGTGCCTGGAGTGGTACCTCCGGGGTAGGTGAGACCCAGTACTTC	.	.	TRBV30	TRBJ2-5	15
CASSPQGTSGQETQYF	TGTGCCAGCTCACCGCAAGGGACTAGCGGGCAAGAGACCCAGTACTTC	TRBD2	.	TRBV18	TRBJ2-5	16
CASKGDSNTEAFF	TGTGCCAGCAAGGGGGACAGTAACACTGAAGCTTTCTTT	TRBD1	.	TRBV6-1	TRBJ1-1	13
CASTQTGSGNTIYF	TGTGCCAGCACCCAAACAGGGAGCGGAAACACCATATATTTT	.	.	TRBV28	TRBJ1-3	14
CASSLTEGSYTEAFF	TGTGCCAGCAGCTTAACAGAGGGCAGCTACACTGAAGCTTTCTTT	.	.	TRBV7-3	TRBJ1-1	15
CAWGASRSTGELFF	TGTGCCTGGGGGGCTTCAAGGTCCACCGGGGAGCTGTTTTTT	.	.	TRBV30	TRBJ2-2	14
CASSSGLSGTDTQYF	TGTGCCAGCAGCTCGGGCCTTAGCGGGACAGATACGCAGTATTTT	TRBD2	.	TRBV7-3	TRBJ2-3	15
CAISDGDSGGFGEQYF	TGTGCCATCAGTGATGGCGATAGCGGGGGGTTTGGCGAGCAGTACTTC	TRBD2	.	TRBV10-3	TRBJ2-7	16
CASSILGGGYSNQPQHF	TGTGCCAGTAGTATCCTAGGGGGAGGGTATAGCAATCAGCCCCAGCATTTT	.	.	TRBV19	TRBJ1-5	17
CASSETSGRSSYNEQFF	TGCGCCAGCAGTGAGACTAGCGGGAGGAGCTCCTACAATGAGCAGTTCTTC	TRBD2	once	TRBV10-1	TRBJ2-1	17
CASSFGTGSGQQYF	TGTGCCAGCAGTTTCGGGACAGGGTCTGGCCAGCAGTACTTC	TRBD1	.	TRBV27	TRBJ2-7	14
CASSAHAGDYGYTF	TGTGCCAGCAGCGCCCACGCAGGGGACTATGGCTACACCTTC	.	.	TRBV9	TRBJ1-2	14
CASSEYRGTGYEQYF	TGTGCCAGCAGTGAATATAGGGGGACAGGATACGAGCAGTACTTC	TRBD1	.	TRBV25-1	TRBJ2-7	15
CASSQEAAGRVSF	TGCGCCAGCAGCCAAGAGGCGGCAGGGCGAGTATCCTTT	.	few	TRBV4-1	TRBJ1-1	13
CASSAKGLAGNNEQFF	TGTGCCAGCAGCGCAAAGGGACTAGCGGGGAACAATGAGCAGTTCTTC	TRBD2	few	TRBV7-6	TRBJ2-1	16